This TCR beta chain was recovered during a study of shared clonotypes between healthy human individuals. V was shortened by 5 bases and J by 1 base, with 2 bases between the two germline ends. The CDR3 totals 11 residues. Germline CDR1 and CDR2: MNHEY and SMNVEV (reference sequence). The data were produced by immunoSEQ multiplex PCR, yet TCRdb's version contains in-frame clones alone and is incomplete. The table shows a few million clones, with approximately 95% occurring only once. A CD45RA+ naive subset and a CD45RA-negative memory subset were split from CD4+ cells. The sequence was obtained from a man in his late teens or twenties in good health. Some clones in this sample may be carry-over from other donors' samples. The specimen sequenced was naive CD4+ T cells from PBMCs. Subset here: CD45RA+ positively selected. The genes are TRBV27 and TRBJ2-5; no clear D. The CDR3 DNA is TGTGCCAGCAGTACCCAAGAGACCCAGTACTTC. It is translated as CASSTQETQYF.